Below, 20 T cell receptor beta chains from the same sample are listed, as sequenced in a study of blood T cell repertoires in COVID-19. Clones were read by immunoSEQ multiplex PCR, and TCRdb kept only the in-frame ones, dropping some. The profile shows over 200,000 clones, around 89% of them singletons. The source material was PBMCs or T cells enriched from blood (not recorded which). The origin of the receptors is a man aged 40-49 years who had recovered from COVID-19.

This chain uses TRBV24-1 with TRBJ2-3; 14 nucleotides align to TRBD2. Germline V lookup: CDR1 KGHDR, CDR2 SFDVKD. Unmatched junction bases numbered 8, after V lost 3 bases and J lost 4 bases. The CDR3 covers 18 residues. The CDR3 sequence: CATSDGTSGSQGSDTQYF. The CDR3 DNA is TGTGCCACCAGTGATGGGACTAGCGGGAGCCAGGGTTCAGATACGCAGTATTTT.

The chain recombines TRBV6-5 with TRBJ1-3; TRBD1 aligns across 7 bases. J was trimmed by 0 bases and V by 5 bases; bases with no gene match: 4. The CDR3 runs to 15 residues. Per the germline V gene, CDR1 is MNHEY and CDR2 is SVGAGI. CDR3 sequence (DNA): TGTGCCAGCAGTCGTGCAGGGGGCTCTGGAAACACCATATATTTT. It codes for CASSRAGGSGNTIYF.

This rearrangement joins TRBV5-1 to TRBJ2-5, with 11 bases aligning to TRBD2. Trimming took 4 bases from V and 3 from J; bases not matched to a gene: 11. From germline, CDR1 is SGHRS and CDR2 YFSETQ. CDR3 length: 17 residues. The CDR3 DNA is TGCGCCAGCAGCCCGGCCCAGGGTAGCGGGGGGGAAGAGACCCAGTACTTC. Amino acid sequence: CASSPAQGSGGEETQYF.

J is TRBJ1-1 and V is TRBV7-8; D is unclear. Looked up from germline, CDR1 is SGHVS and CDR2 is FQNEAQ. This CDR3 has 13 amino acids. V lost 5 bases to trimming and J lost 4 bases, with 11 bases between them. The CDR3 bases are TGTGCCAGCAGCCCGACTGTGAGCACTGAAGCTTTCTTT. Its translation is CASSPTVSTEAFF.

This chain connects TRBV7-9 to TRBJ2-1; 8 nucleotides line up with TRBD2. The CDR3 runs to 16 residues. The trim removed 2 bases at V and 1 base at J, leaving 4 bases unmatched. Germline V gene data show CDR1 as SEHNR and CDR2 as FQNEAQ (reference sequence). The CDR3 reads CASSLLAGISYNEQFF. The CDR3, as DNA: TGTGCCAGCAGCTTATTAGCGGGGATTTCCTACAATGAGCAGTTCTTC.

This chain connects TRBV30 to TRBJ2-1; the D gene is possibly TRBD1 (5 bases). CDR1 GTSNPN and CDR2 SVGIG come from the germline V gene (reference sequence). With 5 bases removed from V and 0 bases from J, the gap between germline ends came to 14 bases. CDR3 length: 15 residues. CDR3 sequence (DNA): TGTGCCTGGCTTAGACAGCGAAGCTCCTACAATGAGCAGTTCTTC. Translated, it gives CAWLRQRSSYNEQFF.

The gene calls are TRBV19 and TRBJ1-1; tentative D call: TRBD1 (5 bases). V was trimmed by 1 base and J by 4 bases, leaving 7 bases between them. Per the germline V gene, CDR1 is LNHDA and CDR2 is SQIVND (reference sequence). The CDR3 totals 13 residues. The CDR3 sequence: CASSIVGPTEAFF. DNA of the CDR3: TGTGCCAGTAGTATAGTGGGGCCCACTGAAGCTTTCTTT.

The rearrangement joins TRBV11-2 to TRBJ1-4; D ambiguous. The CDR3 totals 15 residues. Trimming removed 2 bases from V and 0 bases from J, with 7 bases in between. In germline, CDR1 is SGHAT, CDR2 FQNNGV. CDR3 in amino acids: CASSLQAATNEKLFF. DNA of the CDR3: TGTGCCAGCAGCTTACAGGCCGCAACTAATGAAAAACTGTTTTTT.

This clone was seen more than once but under ten times. The chain employs TRBV6-5 and TRBJ2-5; 7 positions agree with TRBD2. The CDR3 is made up of 15 amino acids. Per germline, CDR1 MNHEY and CDR2 SVGAGI. V lost 6 bases and J lost 5; bases outside the gene matches: 12. This CDR3 reads CASSLGGGGYETQYF. DNA for the CDR3: TGTGCCAGCAGCCTAGGCGGGGGAGGGTACGAGACCCAGTACTTC.

The chain is built from TRBV9 and TRBJ2-3; 10 bases map to TRBD2. The CDR3 contains 16 residues. Germline V CDR1 and CDR2: SGDLS, YYNGEE. V lost 0 bases, J lost 4 bases, and 5 bases stayed unmatched. The CDR3 nucleotides are TGTGCCAGCAGCGTAGTGGCTAGCGGGGGCCCAGATACGCAGTATTTT. Its translation is CASSVVASGGPDTQYF.

This chain uses TRBV7-3 with TRBJ2-3, with 9 bases fitting TRBD2. Germline CDR1 is SGHTA and CDR2 is FQGTGA. The CDR3 runs to 17 residues. V lost 0 bases to trimming and J lost 6 bases; unmatched junction nucleotides: 10. The CDR3 nucleotides are TGTGCCAGCAGCTTAACGGCGTCTAGCGGGACGAGTGATACGCAGTATTTT. As protein: CASSLTASSGTSDTQYF.

This chain links TRBV11-3 with TRBJ2-7; 10 bases match TRBD2. After removal of 0 bases from V and 2 bases from J, the junction contained 10 bases not matched to a gene. The CDR3 length is 18 residues. Germline V gives CDR1 SGHNT, CDR2 YENEEA. CDR3 residues: CASSLDRRASGRTYEQYF. DNA for the CDR3: TGTGCCAGCAGCTTAGATCGTCGGGCTAGCGGGAGAACCTACGAGCAGTACTTC. Drawing the rest from reference TRBV11-3 and TRBJ2-7, the complete variable domain is EAGVVQSPRYKIIEKKQPVAFWCNPISGHNTLYWYLQNLGQGPELLIRYENEEAVDDSQLPKDRFSAERLKGVDSTLKIQPAELGDSAVYLCASSLDRRASGRTYEQYFGPGTRLTVT.

This clone was detected a few times. The chain links TRBV5-4 to TRBJ1-4; D might be TRBD1 (6 bases). The CDR3 covers 15 residues. Germline CDR1 is SGHNT and CDR2 is YYREEE (reference sequence). V was pared by 3 bases and J by 5 bases, with 14 bases between. CDR3 DNA: TGTGCCAGCAGCTGGGGGGGACACAACAATGAAAAACTGTTTTTT. Its protein is CASSWGGHNNEKLFF.

The chain carries TRBV7-3 and TRBJ2-3, with TRBD2 as a possible D gene (5 bases). There are 19 residues in the CDR3. The germline gives CDR1 SGHTA, CDR2 FQGTGA. Trimming cost V 3 bases and J 6 bases, with 28 bases left between them. The CDR3 region has the DNA TGTGCCAGCAGCTTCTCCGCTGGCGGACTCCAAGGGAAGATTGATACGCAGTATTTT. Encoded protein: CASSFSAGGLQGKIDTQYF.

This clone has a handful of counts. Written as DNA, the CDR3 is TGTGCCAGCAGTGAACCGGGGGGGGGAGAGACCCAGTACTTC. It codes for CASSEPGGGETQYF. The gene calls are TRBV25-1 and TRBJ2-5, with TRBD2 matching over 8 bases. Germline V gene lookup returns CDR1 MGHDK and CDR2 SYGVNS. V was pared by 2 bases and J by 4 bases, with 3 bases of the junction left unmatched. The CDR3 is 14 amino acids. Full variable domain (outside the CDR3, taken from reference TRBV25-1 and TRBJ2-5): EADIYQTPRYLVIGTGKKITLECSQTMGHDKMYWYQQDPGMELHLIHYSYGVNSTEKGDLSSESTVSRIRTEHFPLTLESARPSHTSQYLCASSEPGGGETQYFGPGTRLLVL.

The rearrangement uses TRBV19 and TRBJ1-2, with D perhaps matching TRBD1 (5 bases). Germline-derived CDR1 and CDR2 are LNHDA and SQIVND (reference sequence). This CDR3 has 13 amino acids. V was cut by 5 bases and J by 8 bases, with 15 bases left in between. The CDR3 loop reads CASSSSTVWGYTF. CDR3 DNA sequence: TGTGCCAGTAGTTCTTCGACAGTATGGGGCTACACCTTC. Complete variable domain (other parts from reference TRBV19 and TRBJ1-2): DGGITQSPKYLFRKEGQNVTLSCEQNLNHDAMYWYRQDPGQGLRLIYYSQIVNDFQKGDIAEGYSVSREKKESFPLTVTSAQKNPTAFYLCASSSSTVWGYTFGSGTRLTVV.

J is TRBJ1-2 and V is TRBV7-2, with a weak D call TRBD1 (5 bases). Germline CDR1 SGHTA, CDR2 FQGNSA. The CDR3 runs to 18 residues. Trimming left V 4 bases short and J 2 bases short, with 23 bases between. The CDR3 DNA sequence: TGTGCCAGCAGCTCCCGGGACTCAAGATATAGGTCGAACTATGGCTACACCTTC. This sequence encodes CASSSRDSRYRSNYGYTF.

The CDR3 DNA follows: TGTGCCAGCAGCAAGGGACAGGGAGGCCAAGAGACCCAGTACTTC. Translating it yields CASSKGQGGQETQYF. This chain uses TRBV9 with TRBJ2-5; 9 bases map to TRBD1. The CDR3 is 15 amino acids. J gave up 1 base and V 4 bases, and 5 bases lay outside the gene matches. Germline loops: CDR1 SGDLS, CDR2 YYNGEE.

J is TRBJ1-3 and V is TRBV11-3; no clear D. Germline CDR1 reads SGHNT; CDR2 reads YENEEA. The CDR3 runs 15 residues. V dropped 3 bases and J dropped 0 bases, with 9 bases sitting between them. This CDR3 is CASSFDGSSGNTIYF. CDR3 nucleotide sequence: TGTGCCAGCAGCTTCGACGGGAGCTCTGGAAACACCATATATTTT.

The chain joins TRBV10-2 to TRBJ2-2; D is unresolved. CDR3 length equals 12 residues. CDR1 and CDR2 (germline): WSHSY, SAAADI. Trimming shortened V by 7 bases and J by 5 bases, and 8 bases separated the two germline ends. CDR3 coding DNA: TGCGCCAGCACGTATACTACCGGGGAGCTGTTTTTT. Residues: CASTYTTGELFF.